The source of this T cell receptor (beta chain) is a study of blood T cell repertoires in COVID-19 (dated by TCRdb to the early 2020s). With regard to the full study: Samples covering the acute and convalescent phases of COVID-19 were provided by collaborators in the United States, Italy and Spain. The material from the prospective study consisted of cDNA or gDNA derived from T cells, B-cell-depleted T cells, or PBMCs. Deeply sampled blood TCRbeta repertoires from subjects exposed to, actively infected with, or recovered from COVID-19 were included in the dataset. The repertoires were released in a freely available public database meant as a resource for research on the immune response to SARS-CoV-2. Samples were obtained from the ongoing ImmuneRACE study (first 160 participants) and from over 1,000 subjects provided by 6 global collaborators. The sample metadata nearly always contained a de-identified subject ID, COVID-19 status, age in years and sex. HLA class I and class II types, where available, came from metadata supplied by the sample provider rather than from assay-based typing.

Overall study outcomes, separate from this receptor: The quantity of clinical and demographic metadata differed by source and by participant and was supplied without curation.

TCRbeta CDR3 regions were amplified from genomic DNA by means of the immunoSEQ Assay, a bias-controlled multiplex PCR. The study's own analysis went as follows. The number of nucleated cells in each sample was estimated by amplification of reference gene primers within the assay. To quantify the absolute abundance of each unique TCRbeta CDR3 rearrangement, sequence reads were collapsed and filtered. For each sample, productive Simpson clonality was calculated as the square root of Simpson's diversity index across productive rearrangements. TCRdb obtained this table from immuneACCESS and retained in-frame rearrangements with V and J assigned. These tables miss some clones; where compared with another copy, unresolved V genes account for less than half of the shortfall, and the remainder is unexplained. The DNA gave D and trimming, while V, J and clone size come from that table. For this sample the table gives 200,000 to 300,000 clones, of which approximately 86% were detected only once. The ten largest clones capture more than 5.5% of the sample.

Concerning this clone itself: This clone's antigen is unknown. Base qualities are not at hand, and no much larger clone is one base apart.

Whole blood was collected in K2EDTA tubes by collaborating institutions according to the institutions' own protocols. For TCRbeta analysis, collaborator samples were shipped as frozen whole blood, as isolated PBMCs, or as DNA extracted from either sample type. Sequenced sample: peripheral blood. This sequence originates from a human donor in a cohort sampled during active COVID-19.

Here the CDR3 is given as CASSVSGANQPQHF. The DNA sequence follows: TGTGCCAGCAGCGTATCAGGTGCGAATCAGCCCCAGCATTTT. The sequence joins TRBV9 to TRBJ1-5; the D gene cannot be resolved reliably. The germline V gene provides CDR1 SGDLS and CDR2 YYNGEE. Reading from cysteine to phenylalanine, the CDR3 counts 14 amino acids. Just CDR3 DNA is preserved here, 42 bases in frame from base 1. Trimming costs V 1 base and J 4 bases, and their ends lie 9 bases apart.